The entry below gives a single T cell receptor beta chain sequence along with its context. What it recognizes is unknown. Sequencing was performed with immunoSEQ multiplex PCR; in TCRdb, only in-frame clones are kept and a portion is missing. Of about 36,000 clones listed, 75% to 90% were seen once; the top ten hold just under 2%. This entry comes from a study of T cell clonotyping in hematopoietic cell transplantation. Overall study results and limits: Recipient TCR diversity dropped after transplant; expanded clonotypes rose from day 30 to 180.

Trimming removed 2 bases from V and 2 bases from J, with 7 bases in between. The length of the CDR3 is 13 residues. Germline V CDR1 and CDR2: SGDLS, YYNGEE. The chain couples TRBV9 to TRBJ1-2; D is ambiguous. The sequenced material came from peripheral blood mononuclear cells. The source of this sequence is a woman in her forties in good health. Some clones in this sample may be carry-over from other donors' samples. The CDR3 nucleotides are TGTGCCAGCAGCGTTACCGAGAACTATGGCTACACCTTC. Amino acid sequence: CASSVTENYGYTF.